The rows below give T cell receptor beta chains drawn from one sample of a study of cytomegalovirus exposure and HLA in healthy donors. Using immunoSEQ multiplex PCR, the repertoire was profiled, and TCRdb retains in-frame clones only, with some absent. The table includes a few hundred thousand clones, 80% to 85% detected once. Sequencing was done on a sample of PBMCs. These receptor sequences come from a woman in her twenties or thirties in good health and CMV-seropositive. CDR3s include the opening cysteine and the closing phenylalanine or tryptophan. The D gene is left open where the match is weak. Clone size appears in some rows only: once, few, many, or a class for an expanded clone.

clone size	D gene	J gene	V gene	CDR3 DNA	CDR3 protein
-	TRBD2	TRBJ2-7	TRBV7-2	TGTGCCAGCAGTTTTCCCGGGACTAGCGGGAAGGGGCCCGAGCAGTACTTC	CASSFPGTSGKGPEQYF
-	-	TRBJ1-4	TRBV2	TGTGCCAGCGGGCTTACCACAACTAATGAAAAACTGTTTTTT	CASGLTTTNEKLFF
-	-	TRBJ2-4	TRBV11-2	TGTGCCAGCAGCTTAGCCAAAAACATTCAGTACTTC	CASSLAKNIQYF
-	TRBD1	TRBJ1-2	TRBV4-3	TGCGCCAGCAGCGCTGGGGGGCCCCGGGACAGTTCCGGCTACACCTTC	CASSAGGPRDSSGYTF
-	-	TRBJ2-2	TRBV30	TGTGCCTGGAGTACTGAGGGGATGGGGTCCGGGGAGCTGTTTTTT	CAWSTEGMGSGELFF
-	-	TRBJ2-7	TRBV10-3	TGTGCCATCAACCAACAGGGGAGCGGGGAGCAGTACTTC	CAINQQGSGEQYF
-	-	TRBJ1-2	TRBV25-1	TGTGCCAGCAGTGAGACGACGGGAGACTATGGCTACACCTTC	CASSETTGDYGYTF
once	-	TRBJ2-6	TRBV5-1	TGCGCCAGCAGAGGACATGCTGGGGCCAACGTCCTGACTTTC	CASRGHAGANVLTF
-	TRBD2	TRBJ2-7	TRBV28	TGTGCCAGCAGGGAAACTAGCGCCGTGGCTTACGAGCAGTACTTC	CASRETSAVAYEQYF
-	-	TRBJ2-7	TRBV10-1	TGCGCCAGCAGTGAGACCGGCAGTGACTACGAGCAGTACTTC	CASSETGSDYEQYF
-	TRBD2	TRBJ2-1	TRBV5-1	TGCGCCAGCAGGTTAGCGGGAGCCTACAATGAGCAGTTCTTC	CASRLAGAYNEQFF